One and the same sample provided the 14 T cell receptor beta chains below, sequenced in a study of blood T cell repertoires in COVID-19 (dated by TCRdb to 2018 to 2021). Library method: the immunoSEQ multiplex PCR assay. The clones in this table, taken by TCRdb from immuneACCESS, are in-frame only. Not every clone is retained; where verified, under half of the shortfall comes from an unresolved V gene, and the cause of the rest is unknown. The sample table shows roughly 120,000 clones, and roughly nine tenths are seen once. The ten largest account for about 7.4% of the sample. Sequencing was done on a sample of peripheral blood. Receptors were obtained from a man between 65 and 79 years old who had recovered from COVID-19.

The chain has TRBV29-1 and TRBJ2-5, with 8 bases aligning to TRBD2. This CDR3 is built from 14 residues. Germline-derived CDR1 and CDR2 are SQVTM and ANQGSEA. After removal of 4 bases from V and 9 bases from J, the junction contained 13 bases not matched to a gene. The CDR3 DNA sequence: TGCAGCGTTGGAGGCCCCGGGGGGGTTGGGCCCCAGTACTTC. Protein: CSVGGPGGVGPQYF.

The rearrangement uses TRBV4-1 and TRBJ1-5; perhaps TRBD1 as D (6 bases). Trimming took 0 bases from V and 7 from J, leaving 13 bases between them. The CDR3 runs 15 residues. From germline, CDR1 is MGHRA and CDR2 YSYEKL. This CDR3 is CASSQERGTVQPQHF. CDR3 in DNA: TGCGCCAGCAGCCAAGAGAGGGGGACGGTACAGCCCCAGCATTTT.

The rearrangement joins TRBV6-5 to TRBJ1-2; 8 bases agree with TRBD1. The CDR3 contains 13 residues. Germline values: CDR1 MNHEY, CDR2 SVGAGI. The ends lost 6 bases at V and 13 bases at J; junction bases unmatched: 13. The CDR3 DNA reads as TGTGCCAGCAGCCCCGGACAGGGAGGCCGCTGCACCTTC. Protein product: CASSPGQGGRCTF.

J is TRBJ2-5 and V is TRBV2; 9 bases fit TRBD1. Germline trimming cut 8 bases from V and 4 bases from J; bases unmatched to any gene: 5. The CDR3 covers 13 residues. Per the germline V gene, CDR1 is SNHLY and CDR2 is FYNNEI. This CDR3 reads CASGRTGAETQYF. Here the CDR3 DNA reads TGTGCCAGCGGCCGGACAGGGGCAGAGACCCAGTACTTC.

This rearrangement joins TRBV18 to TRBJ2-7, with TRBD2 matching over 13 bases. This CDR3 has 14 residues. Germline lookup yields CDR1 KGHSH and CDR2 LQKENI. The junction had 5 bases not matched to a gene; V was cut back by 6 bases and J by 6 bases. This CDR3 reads CASSRTSGSSEQYF. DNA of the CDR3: TGTGCCAGCTCTCGGACTAGCGGGAGCTCCGAGCAGTACTTC.

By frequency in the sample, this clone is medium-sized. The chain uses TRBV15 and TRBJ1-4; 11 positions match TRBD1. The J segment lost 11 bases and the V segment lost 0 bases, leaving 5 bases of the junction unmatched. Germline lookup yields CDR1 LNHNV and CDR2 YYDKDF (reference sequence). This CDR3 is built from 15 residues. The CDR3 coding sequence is TGTGCCACCAGCAGAGACGGACAGGGGGCCGGGAAACTGTTTTTT. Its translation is CATSRDGQGAGKLFF. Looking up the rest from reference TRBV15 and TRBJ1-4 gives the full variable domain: DAMVIQNPRYQVTQFGKPVTLSCSQTLNHNVMYWYQQKSSQAPKLLFHYYDKDFNNEADTPDNFQSRRPNTSFCFLDIRSPGLGDTAMYLCATSRDGQGAGKLFFGSGTQLSVL.

The CDR3 region is CASSLDSYTDTQYF. The CDR3, as DNA: TGTGCCAGCAGCTTAGACTCCTACACAGATACGCAGTATTTT. J is TRBJ2-3 and V is TRBV7-8; D is undetermined. CDR3 size: 14 residues. With 1 base removed from V and 2 bases from J, the gap between germline ends came to 7 bases. CDR1 SGHVS and CDR2 FQNEAQ come from the germline V gene.

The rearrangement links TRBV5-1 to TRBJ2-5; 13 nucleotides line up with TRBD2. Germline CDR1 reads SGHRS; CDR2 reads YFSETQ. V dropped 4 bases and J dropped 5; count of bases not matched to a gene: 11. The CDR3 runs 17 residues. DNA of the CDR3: TGCGCCAGCAGCCTAAGACTAGCGGGGGGTCAGGGGGAGACCCAGTACTTC. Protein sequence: CASSLRLAGGQGETQYF.

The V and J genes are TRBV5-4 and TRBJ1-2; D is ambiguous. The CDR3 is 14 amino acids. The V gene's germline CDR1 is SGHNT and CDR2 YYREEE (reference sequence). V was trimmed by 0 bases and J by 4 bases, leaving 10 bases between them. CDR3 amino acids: CASSLASPPYGYTF. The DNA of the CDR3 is TGTGCCAGCAGCTTGGCCAGTCCGCCCTATGGCTACACCTTC.

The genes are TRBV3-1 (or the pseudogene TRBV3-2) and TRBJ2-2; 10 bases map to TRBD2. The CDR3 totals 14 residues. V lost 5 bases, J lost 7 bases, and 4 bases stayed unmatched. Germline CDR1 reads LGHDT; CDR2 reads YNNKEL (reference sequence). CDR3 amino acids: CASSTLAGHGELFF. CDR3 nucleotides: TGTGCCAGCAGCACACTAGCGGGGCACGGGGAGCTGTTTTTT.

The CDR3 sequence: CASSFDLIAGGDTGELFF. CDR3 coding DNA: TGTGCCAGCAGTTTTGACCTGATAGCGGGAGGGGACACCGGGGAGCTGTTTTTT. The V call is TRBV27, the J call TRBJ2-2; TRBD2 matches 11 bases. Germline loops: CDR1 MNHEY, CDR2 SMNVEV (reference sequence). The CDR3 runs to 18 residues. V lost 3 bases and J lost 3; bases outside the gene matches: 9.

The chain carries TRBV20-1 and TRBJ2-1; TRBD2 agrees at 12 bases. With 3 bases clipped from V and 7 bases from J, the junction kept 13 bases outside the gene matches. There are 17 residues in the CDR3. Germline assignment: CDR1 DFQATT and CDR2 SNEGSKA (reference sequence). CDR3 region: CSASDLRLAGARNEQFF. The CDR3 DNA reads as TGCAGTGCTAGTGACTTGAGACTAGCGGGAGCCCGTAATGAGCAGTTCTTC.

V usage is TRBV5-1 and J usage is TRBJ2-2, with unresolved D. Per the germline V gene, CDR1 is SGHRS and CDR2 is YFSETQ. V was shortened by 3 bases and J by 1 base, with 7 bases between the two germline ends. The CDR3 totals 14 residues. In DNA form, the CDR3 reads TGCGCCAGCAGCTCGACGGGGAACACCGGGGAGCTGTTTTTT. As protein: CASSSTGNTGELFF.

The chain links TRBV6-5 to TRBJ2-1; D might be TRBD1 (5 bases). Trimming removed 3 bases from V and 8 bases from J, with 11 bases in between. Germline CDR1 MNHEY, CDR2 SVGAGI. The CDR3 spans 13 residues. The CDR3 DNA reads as TGTGCCAGCAGTTATAGTGAAGGGGATGAGCAGTTCTTC. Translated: CASSYSEGDEQFF.